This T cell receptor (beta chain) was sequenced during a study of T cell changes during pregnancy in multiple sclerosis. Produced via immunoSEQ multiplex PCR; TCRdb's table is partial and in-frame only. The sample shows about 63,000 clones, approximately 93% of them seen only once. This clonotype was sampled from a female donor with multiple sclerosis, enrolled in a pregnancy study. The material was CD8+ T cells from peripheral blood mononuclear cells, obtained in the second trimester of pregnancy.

The CDR3 DNA reads TGCAGCGTTGAAGACCGGCGGGTGAACACTGAAGCTTTCTTT. Encoded protein: CSVEDRRVNTEAFF. The chain combines TRBV29-1 with TRBJ1-1; D remains unclear. Looked up from germline, CDR1 is SQVTM and CDR2 is ANQGSEA. V was trimmed by 0 bases and J by 0 bases, leaving 8 bases between them. This CDR3 has 14 residues.